Below are 15 T cell receptor beta chains sequenced from a single sample in a study of Ad26.COV2.S vaccination and SARS-CoV-2 variants. Clones were sequenced by immunoSEQ multiplex PCR, and TCRdb holds only the in-frame ones, with some missing. The repertoire has hundreds of thousands of clones, 89% of them found once; the top ten carry about 1.5%. Regarding treatment: about 20 received Ad26.COV2.S at low or high dose, single or two shots; about 5 received placebo; per-sample allocation not given. Specimen acquisition occurred on day 63 following the initial vaccine or placebo injection. Sequencing used peripheral blood, obtained in a trial of Ad26.COV2.S vaccine versus placebo. All receptors come from a person aged 18 to 65 who received the Ad26.COV2.S COVID-19 vaccine or a placebo.

This clone was observed once. The V call is TRBV5-1, the J call TRBJ2-1; no clear D. The CDR3 length is 11 residues. V lost 7 bases and J lost 10, with 12 bases in between. Per the germline V gene, CDR1 is SGHRS and CDR2 is YFSETQ. The CDR3 sequence: CASRTELEQFF. Written as DNA, the CDR3 is TGCGCCAGCCGGACGGAGTTGGAGCAGTTCTTC.

V and J are TRBV6-5 and TRBJ1-1; the D is unclear. Germline CDR1 MNHEY, CDR2 SVGAGI. V gave up 0 bases and J gave up 2 bases, with 10 bases separating them. The CDR3 sequence is 15 residues long. The CDR3 sequence: CASSYSIEGNTEAFF. DNA for the CDR3: TGTGCCAGCAGTTACTCGATTGAGGGCAACACTGAAGCTTTCTTT.

V and J are TRBV14 and TRBJ2-1; no clear D. V was trimmed by 2 bases and J by 1 base, leaving 18 bases between them. Germline values: CDR1 SGHDN, CDR2 FVKESK. The CDR3 runs 18 residues. CDR3 region: CASSQTYLGYSSYNEQFF. The DNA of the CDR3 is TGTGCCAGCAGCCAAACCTATTTAGGGTACTCTTCCTACAATGAGCAGTTCTTC.

The chain links TRBV18 to TRBJ2-6, with 10 bases lining up with TRBD1. This CDR3 comprises 17 residues. In germline, CDR1 is KGHSH, CDR2 LQKENI. Losses at the gene ends were 7 bases for V and 0 bases for J; bases not matched to a gene: 6. The CDR3, as DNA: TGTGCCAGCTTACGGGACAGGGGCCACTCTGGGGCCAACGTCCTGACTTTC. It is translated as CASLRDRGHSGANVLTF.

This clone was detected once. The chain joins TRBV5-1 to TRBJ2-1; 7 bases fit TRBD1. This CDR3 region has 15 residues. The trim removed 2 bases at V and 1 base at J, leaving 3 bases unmatched. Germline V gene data show CDR1 as SGHRS and CDR2 as YFSETQ. The DNA of the CDR3 is TGCGCCAGCAGCTTAGGGACAGCATCCTACAATGAGCAGTTCTTC. It specifies CASSLGTASYNEQFF.

The rearrangement uses TRBV5-4 and TRBJ1-2; no reliable D call. Germline V lookup: CDR1 SGHNT, CDR2 YYREEE (reference sequence). CDR3 length: 12 amino acids. V lost 0 bases and J 6 bases, leaving 6 bases between the germline ends. CDR3 sequence reads: CASSLVSNGYTF. For the CDR3, the DNA is TGTGCCAGCAGCTTGGTTAGTAATGGCTACACCTTC.

This CDR3 is CASSSLSNQPQHF. As DNA, the CDR3 is TGTGCCAGCAGTTCACTAAGCAATCAGCCCCAGCATTTT. This chain joins TRBV28 and TRBJ1-5; D is undetermined. Germline CDR1 MDHEN, CDR2 SYDVKM. With 4 bases removed from V and 1 base from J, the gap between germline ends came to 5 bases. The CDR3 sequence is 13 residues long.

As concerns this clone: This CDR3 is also generated by other DNA sequences in the sample. The rearrangement uses TRBV2 and TRBJ2-7, with D possibly TRBD2 on 5 matching bases. The CDR3 consists of 12 residues. The germline V gene has CDR1 SNHLY and CDR2 FYNNEI. V shed 5 bases and J shed 4 bases, with 9 bases lying between them. The CDR3 reads CASSLTGYEQYF. CDR3 in DNA: TGTGCCAGCAGTCTAACGGGGTACGAGCAGTACTTC.

The chain employs TRBV3-1 (or the pseudogene TRBV3-2) and TRBJ2-5; D is unresolved. CDR1 is LGHDT and CDR2 is YNNKEL in the germline V gene (reference sequence). There are 13 residues in the CDR3. Trimming stripped 2 bases from V and 2 bases from J, with 6 bases between. The CDR3 DNA sequence: TGTGCCAGCAGCCAAAGCCAGCAAGAGACCCAGTACTTC. Its translation is CASSQSQQETQYF.

The chain couples TRBV9 to TRBJ2-7; D is possibly TRBD2 (6 bases). From germline, CDR1 is SGDLS and CDR2 YYNGEE. With 0 bases removed from V and 2 bases from J, the gap between germline ends came to 12 bases. This CDR3 has 15 amino acids. CDR3 loop: CASSVGLGLTYEQYF. The CDR3 DNA reads as TGTGCCAGCAGCGTAGGGCTGGGACTGACCTACGAGCAGTACTTC.

The chain recombines TRBV5-6 with TRBJ2-2; perhaps TRBD2 as D (6 bases). This CDR3 spans 14 amino acids. V was clipped by 4 bases and J by 8 bases, with 15 bases between them. CDR1 and CDR2 from the germline V gene are SGHDT and YYEEEE. In DNA, the CDR3 is TGTGCCAGCAGCGTCTACGGGGGAGAAGGGGAGCTGTTTTTT. Its protein product is CASSVYGGEGELFF. The full variable domain, completed using reference TRBV5-6 and TRBJ2-2, is DAGVTQSPTHLIKTRGQQVTLRCSPKSGHDTVSWYQQALGQGPQFIFQYYEEEERQRGNFPDRFSGHQFPNYSSELNVNALLLGDSALYLCASSVYGGEGELFFGEGSRLTVL.

The rearrangement links TRBV29-1 to TRBJ1-2; D may be TRBD1 (5 bases). The CDR3 totals 16 residues. Germline values: CDR1 SQVTM, CDR2 ANQGSEA. V dropped 4 bases and J dropped 1 base, with 19 bases sitting between them. The CDR3 here is CSVGPGVTAGNYGYTF. CDR3 nucleotide sequence: TGCAGCGTTGGCCCAGGCGTGACAGCGGGTAACTATGGCTACACCTTC.

This chain connects TRBV30 to TRBJ1-6; TRBD1 matches 7 bases. J gave up 13 bases and V 2 bases, and 5 bases lay outside the gene matches. The germline V gene has CDR1 GTSNPN and CDR2 SVGIG (reference sequence). The CDR3 loop spans 12 amino acids. CDR3 in amino acids: CAWSPQGGPLHF. For the CDR3, the DNA is TGTGCCTGGAGTCCCCAGGGGGGCCCCCTCCACTTT.

The rearrangement uses TRBV3-1 (or the pseudogene TRBV3-2) and TRBJ2-7; D possibly corresponds to TRBD1 (5 bases). Per germline, CDR1 LGHDT and CDR2 YNNKEL (reference sequence). With 1 base removed from V and 6 bases from J, the gap between germline ends came to 10 bases. There are 13 residues in the CDR3. CDR3 bases: TGTGCCAGCAGCCAAGCCAACACAGGCGAGCAGTACTTC. Amino acids: CASSQANTGEQYF.

As regards this clone: The same CDR3 also results from other DNA sequences found in this sample. The chain carries TRBV6-5 and TRBJ1-1; TRBD1 agrees at 9 bases. This CDR3 spans 15 amino acids. J was trimmed by 2 bases and V by 0 bases; bases with no gene match: 1. Germline values: CDR1 MNHEY, CDR2 SVGAGI. The CDR3 region is CASSYSGQGNTEAFF. As DNA, the CDR3 is TGTGCCAGCAGTTACTCGGGACAGGGAAACACTGAAGCTTTCTTT.